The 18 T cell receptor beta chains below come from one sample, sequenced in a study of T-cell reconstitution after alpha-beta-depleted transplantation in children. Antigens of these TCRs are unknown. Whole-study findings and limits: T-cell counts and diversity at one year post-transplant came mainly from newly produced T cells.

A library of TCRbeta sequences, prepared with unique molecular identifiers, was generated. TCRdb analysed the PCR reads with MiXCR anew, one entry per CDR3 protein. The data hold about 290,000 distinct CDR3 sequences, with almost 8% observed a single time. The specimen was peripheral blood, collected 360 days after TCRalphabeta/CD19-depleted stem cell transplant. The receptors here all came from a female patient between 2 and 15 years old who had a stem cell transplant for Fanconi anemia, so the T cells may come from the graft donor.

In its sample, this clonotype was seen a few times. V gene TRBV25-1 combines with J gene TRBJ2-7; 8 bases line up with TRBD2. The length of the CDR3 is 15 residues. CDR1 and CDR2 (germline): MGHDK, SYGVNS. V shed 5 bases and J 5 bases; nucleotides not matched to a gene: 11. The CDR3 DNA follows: TGTGCCAGCAGTAAACCGGGACTAGGGTCTGACGAGCAGTACTTC. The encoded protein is CASSKPGLGSDEQYF.

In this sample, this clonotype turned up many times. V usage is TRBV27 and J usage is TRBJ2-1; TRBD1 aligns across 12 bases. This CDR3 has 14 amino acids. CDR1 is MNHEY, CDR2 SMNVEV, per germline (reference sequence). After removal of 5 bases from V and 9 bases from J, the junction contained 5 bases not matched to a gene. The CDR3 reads CASSMGQGASEQFF. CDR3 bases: TGTGCCAGCAGTATGGGACAGGGGGCGAGTGAGCAGTTCTTC.

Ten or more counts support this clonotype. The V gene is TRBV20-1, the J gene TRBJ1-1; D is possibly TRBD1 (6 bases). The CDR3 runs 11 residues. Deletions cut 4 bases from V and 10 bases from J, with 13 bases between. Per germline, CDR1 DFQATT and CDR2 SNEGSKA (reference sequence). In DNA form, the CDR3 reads TGCAGTGCTACCCAGGGGAGGGTAGCTTTCTTT. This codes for CSATQGRVAFF.

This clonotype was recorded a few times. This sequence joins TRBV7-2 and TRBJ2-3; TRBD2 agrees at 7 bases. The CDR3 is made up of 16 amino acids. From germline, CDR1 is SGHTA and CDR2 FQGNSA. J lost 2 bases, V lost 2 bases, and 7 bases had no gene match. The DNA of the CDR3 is TGTGCCAGCAGCTTAAGTTCGGGAGGCCCCACAGATACGCAGTATTTT. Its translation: CASSLSSGGPTDTQYF.

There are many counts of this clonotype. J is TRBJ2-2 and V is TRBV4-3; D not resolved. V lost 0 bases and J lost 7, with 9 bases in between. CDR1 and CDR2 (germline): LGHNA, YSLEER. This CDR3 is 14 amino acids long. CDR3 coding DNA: TGCGCCAGCAGCCAAGATCGGGCCAGCGGGGAGCTGTTTTTT. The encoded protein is CASSQDRASGELFF.

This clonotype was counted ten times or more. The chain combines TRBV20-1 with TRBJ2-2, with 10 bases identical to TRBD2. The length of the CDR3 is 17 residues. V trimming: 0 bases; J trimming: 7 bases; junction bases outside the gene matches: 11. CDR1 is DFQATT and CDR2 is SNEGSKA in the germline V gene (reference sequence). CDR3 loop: CSARDLPAGGLGGELFF. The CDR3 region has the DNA TGCAGTGCTAGAGATCTGCCAGCGGGGGGGCTGGGCGGGGAGCTGTTTTTT.

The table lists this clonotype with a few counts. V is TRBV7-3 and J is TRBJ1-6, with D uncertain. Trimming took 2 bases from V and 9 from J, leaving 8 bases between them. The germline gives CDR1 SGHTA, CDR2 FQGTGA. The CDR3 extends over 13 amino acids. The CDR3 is CASSLFAGSPLHF. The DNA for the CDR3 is TGTGCCAGCAGCTTATTTGCGGGTTCACCCCTCCACTTT.

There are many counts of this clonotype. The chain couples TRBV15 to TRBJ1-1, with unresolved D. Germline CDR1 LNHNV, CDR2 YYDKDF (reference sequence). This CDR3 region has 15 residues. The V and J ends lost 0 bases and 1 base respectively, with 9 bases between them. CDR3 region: CATSRDLAGNTEAFF. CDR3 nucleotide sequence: TGTGCCACCAGCAGAGATTTGGCCGGGAACACTGAAGCTTTCTTT.

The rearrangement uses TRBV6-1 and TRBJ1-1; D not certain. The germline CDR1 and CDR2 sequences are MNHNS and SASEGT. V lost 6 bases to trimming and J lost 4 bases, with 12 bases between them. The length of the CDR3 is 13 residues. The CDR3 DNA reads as TGTGCCAGCAGGCCCTTCACCGGCACTGAAGCTTTCTTT. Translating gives CASRPFTGTEAFF.

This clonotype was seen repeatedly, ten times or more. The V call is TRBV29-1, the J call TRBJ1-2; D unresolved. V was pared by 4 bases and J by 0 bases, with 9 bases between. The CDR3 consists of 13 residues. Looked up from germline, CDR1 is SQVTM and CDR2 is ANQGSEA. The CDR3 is CSVVYLANYGYTF. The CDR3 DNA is TGCAGCGTTGTCTACTTAGCTAACTATGGCTACACCTTC.

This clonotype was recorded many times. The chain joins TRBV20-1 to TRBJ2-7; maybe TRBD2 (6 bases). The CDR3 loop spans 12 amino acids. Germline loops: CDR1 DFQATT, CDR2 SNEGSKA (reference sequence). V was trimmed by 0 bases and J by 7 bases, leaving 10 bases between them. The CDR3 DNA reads TGCAGTGCTAGAGACGGGACTGAAGAGCAGTACTTC. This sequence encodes CSARDGTEEQYF.

The DNA for the CDR3 is TGTGCCAGCAGTGACGGGGACTCTGGAAACACCATATATTTT. As protein: CASSDGDSGNTIYF. This chain connects TRBV6-1 to TRBJ1-3; D gene uncertain. Germline V gene data show CDR1 as MNHNS and CDR2 as SASEGT. This CDR3 region has 14 residues. Trimming removed 3 bases at V and 0 bases at J, with 6 bases between.

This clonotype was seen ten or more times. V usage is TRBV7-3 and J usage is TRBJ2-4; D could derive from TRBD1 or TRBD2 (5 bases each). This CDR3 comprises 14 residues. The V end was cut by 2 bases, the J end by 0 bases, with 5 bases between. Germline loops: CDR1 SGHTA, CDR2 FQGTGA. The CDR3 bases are TGTGCCAGCAGCTTAGGGACAGCCAAAAACATTCAGTACTTC. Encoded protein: CASSLGTAKNIQYF.

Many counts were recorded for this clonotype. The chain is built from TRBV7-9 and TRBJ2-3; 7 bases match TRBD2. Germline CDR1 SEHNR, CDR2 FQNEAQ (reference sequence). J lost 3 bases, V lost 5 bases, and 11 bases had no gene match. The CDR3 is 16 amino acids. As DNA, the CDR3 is TGTGCCAGCAGCCAAAGGAGACTAGCCTCTACAGATACGCAGTATTTT. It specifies CASSQRRLASTDTQYF.

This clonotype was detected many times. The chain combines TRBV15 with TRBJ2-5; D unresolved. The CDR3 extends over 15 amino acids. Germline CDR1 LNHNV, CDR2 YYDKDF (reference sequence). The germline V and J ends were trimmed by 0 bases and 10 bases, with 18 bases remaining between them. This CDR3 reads CATSRENNGQSDQYF. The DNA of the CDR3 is TGTGCCACCAGCAGAGAGAATAACGGGCAAAGTGACCAGTACTTC.

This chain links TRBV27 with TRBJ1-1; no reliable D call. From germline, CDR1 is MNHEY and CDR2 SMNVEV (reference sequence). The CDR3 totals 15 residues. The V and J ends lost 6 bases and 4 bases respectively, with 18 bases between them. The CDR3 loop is CASRFEHLPTTEAFF. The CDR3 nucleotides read TGTGCCAGCAGATTCGAACACCTCCCCACCACTGAAGCTTTCTTT.

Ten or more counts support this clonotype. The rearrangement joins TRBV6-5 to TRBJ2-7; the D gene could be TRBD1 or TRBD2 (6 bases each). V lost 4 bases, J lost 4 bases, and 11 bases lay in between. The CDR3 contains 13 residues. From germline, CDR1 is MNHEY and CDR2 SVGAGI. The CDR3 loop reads CASSWGAVYEQYF. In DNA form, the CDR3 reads TGTGCCAGCAGTTGGGGGGCGGTTTACGAGCAGTACTTC.

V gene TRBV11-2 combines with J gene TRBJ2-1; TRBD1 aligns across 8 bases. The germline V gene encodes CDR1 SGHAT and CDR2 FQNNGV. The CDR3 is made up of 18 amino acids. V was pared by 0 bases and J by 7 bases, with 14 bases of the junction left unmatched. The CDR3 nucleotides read TGTGCCAGCAGCTTAGATGGAGGTTGGGCAGGGGGCAAAAATGAGCAGTTCTTC. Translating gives CASSLDGGWAGGKNEQFF.